One T cell receptor beta chain is described in this entry. Its antigen is still unknown. Base qualities are not provided; no much larger clone lies one nucleotide away. The intended sense of this specimen's time point label: cycle 1 day 1 (C1D1), immediately before nivolumab initiation. Relapse after autologous stem cell transplantation had occurred in all trial patients, and cohorts A, B and C were distinguished by prior brentuximab vedotin exposure. The trial cohort was composed of about 53 patients with relapsed/refractory classical Hodgkin lymphoma, for whom complete response, partial response or progressive disease was recorded as best overall response. Single-agent nivolumab was administered to trial patients in the multi-cohort phase II CheckMate 205 trial. Best overall response was determined by an independent review committee according to the 2007 International Working Group response criteria. Trial PBMCs were obtained immediately prior to nivolumab initiation (C1D1) and on therapy at cycle 2 day 1 and cycle 4 day 1. Peripheral blood was collected in 8 mL Vacutainer Cell Preparation Tubes, from which PBMCs were isolated by centrifugation and then cryopreserved.

Genomic DNA was isolated using the Qiagen DNeasy kit from unsorted PBMCs as well as from negatively selected CD4+ and CD8+ fractions. Amplification of TCR beta CDR3 regions was done by immunoSEQ multiplex PCR with primers that anneal to V and J segments. A synthetic immune receptor repertoire was used to minimize amplification bias, and any residual bias was removed computationally once sequencing was done. The source study handled its data this way. Repertoire diversity was quantified as the Shannon entropy index using custom Python scripts. Unsorted, CD4+ and CD8+ repertoires were examined separately, except in combined analyses, for which CD4+ and CD8+ sequences were merged in silico. A clone was considered expanded if an increase in frequency of at least 2-fold after treatment relative to C1D1 was found, and a pseudocount of 0.5 was applied to clones undetected at baseline. Singleton clones were defined as clones with 0 or 1 copy at C1D1, and non-singleton clones were defined as clones with 2 or more copies. By matching protein sequences in sorted samples from the same patient, clones expanded in unsorted samples were annotated as CD4+, CD8+ or unknown. Wilcoxon tests were applied to paired samples to test diversity changes from C1D1 to C4D1. TCRdb limited this immuneACCESS table to in-frame rearrangements with V and J called. A share of clones is missing; checked studies link under half to unresolved V genes, and the rest is unexplained. For V, J and clone size, that table is used; D and trimming come from the DNA. The sample table records approximately 100,000 clones; roughly 92% of these occur just once. 2.5% to 3.5% of the sample lies in the top ten.

Its CDR3 holds 14 amino acids, cysteine through phenylalanine. CDR3 DNA only is kept here, 42 bases in frame from base 1. V is trimmed back by 5 bases and J by 6 bases, and the junction contains 10 bases that no gene match accounts for. CDR1 and CDR2, looked up from the germline V gene (reference sequence), are LNHDA and SQIVND. This sample is drawn from a study of PD-1 blockade in classical Hodgkin lymphoma (dated by TCRdb to 2020 to 2021). Background on the whole study: Nivolumab dosing was 3 mg/kg intravenously every 2 weeks, continuing until either disease progression or unacceptable toxicity. The study used CyTOF and TCR beta sequencing to define a peripheral blood immune signature of response to PD-1 blockade in classical Hodgkin lymphoma. Here is what the overall study found, with its caveats: Diversity was lower in patients who began nivolumab less than 1 year after ASCT, so these patients were left out of later analyses to avoid confounding by immune reconstitution. Trial patients with a complete response had baseline diversity similar to that of newly diagnosed patients, while partial responders and progressors had significantly lower diversity. CD4+ but not CD8+ TCR diversity rose significantly by C4D1 (p=0.0027 vs p=0.16), most apparent in complete responders (p=0.02). Only a single clinical trial cohort was studied, and what caused the repertoire differences, possibly disease activity or prior therapy, remained undefined. Baseline TCR diversity was reported as lower in newly diagnosed patients than in healthy donors, and lower still in relapsed/refractory patients.

The source is a human donor with classical Hodgkin lymphoma. The rearranged segments are TRBV19 and TRBJ2-7; 7 central bases correspond to TRBD1. The sample here was peripheral blood mononuclear cells (PBMCs), taken at baseline. DNA sequence: TGTGCCAGTAGTTCGATGACAGGGTTTGGCGAGCAGTACTTC. Its amino acids are CASSSMTGFGEQYF. With the portions outside the CDR3 filled from the reference TRBV19 and TRBJ2-7 genes, the complete variable region becomes DGGITQSPKYLFRKEGQNVTLSCEQNLNHDAMYWYRQDPGQGLRLIYYSQIVNDFQKGDIAEGYSVSREKKESFPLTVTSAQKNPTAFYLCASSSMTGFGEQYFGPGTRLTVT.